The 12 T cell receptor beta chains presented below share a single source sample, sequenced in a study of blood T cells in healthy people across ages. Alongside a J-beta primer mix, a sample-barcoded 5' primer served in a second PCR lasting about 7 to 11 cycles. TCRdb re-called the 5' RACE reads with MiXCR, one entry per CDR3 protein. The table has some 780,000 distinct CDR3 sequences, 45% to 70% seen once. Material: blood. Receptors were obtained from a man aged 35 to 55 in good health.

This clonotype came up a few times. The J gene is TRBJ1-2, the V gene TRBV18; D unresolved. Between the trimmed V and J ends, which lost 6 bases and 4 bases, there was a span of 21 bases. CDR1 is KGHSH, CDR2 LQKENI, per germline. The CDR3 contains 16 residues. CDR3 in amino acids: CASSYQQSYAVYGYTF. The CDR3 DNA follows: TGTGCCAGCTCGTATCAGCAATCCTACGCGGTCTATGGCTACACCTTC.

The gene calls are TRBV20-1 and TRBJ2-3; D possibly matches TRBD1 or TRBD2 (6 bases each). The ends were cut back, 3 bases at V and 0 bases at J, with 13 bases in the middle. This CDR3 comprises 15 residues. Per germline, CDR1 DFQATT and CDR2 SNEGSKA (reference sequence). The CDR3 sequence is CSAREGQGSTDTQYF. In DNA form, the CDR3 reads TGCAGTGCTAGGGAGGGGCAGGGGAGCACAGATACGCAGTATTTT.

The chain's CDR3 is CASQGGQRNSNQPQHF. CDR3 DNA sequence: TGTGCCTCCCAGGGGGGACAGCGCAATAGCAATCAGCCCCAGCATTTT. The chain combines TRBV15 with TRBJ1-5, with 7 bases matching TRBD1. Trimming cost V 11 bases and J 0 bases; bases outside gene matches: 13. The CDR3 is made up of 16 amino acids. CDR1 is LNHNV and CDR2 is YYDKDF in the germline V gene (reference sequence).

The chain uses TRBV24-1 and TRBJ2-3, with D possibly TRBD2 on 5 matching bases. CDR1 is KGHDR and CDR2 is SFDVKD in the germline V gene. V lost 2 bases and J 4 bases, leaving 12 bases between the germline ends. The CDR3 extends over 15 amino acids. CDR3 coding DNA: TGTGCCACCAGTGATTCGGGGTTAGGCGCAGATACGCAGTATTTT. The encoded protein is CATSDSGLGADTQYF.

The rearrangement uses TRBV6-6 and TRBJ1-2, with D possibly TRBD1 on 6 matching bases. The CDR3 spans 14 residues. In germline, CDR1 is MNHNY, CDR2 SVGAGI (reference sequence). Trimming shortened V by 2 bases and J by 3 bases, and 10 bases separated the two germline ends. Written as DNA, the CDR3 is TGTGCCAGCAGTTACCAACAGGGAGACTATGGCTACACCTTC. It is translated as CASSYQQGDYGYTF.

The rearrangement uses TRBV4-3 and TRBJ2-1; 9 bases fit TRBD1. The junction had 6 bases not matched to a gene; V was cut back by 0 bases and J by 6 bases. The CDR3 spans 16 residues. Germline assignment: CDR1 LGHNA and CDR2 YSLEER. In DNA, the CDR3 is TGCGCCAGCAGCCAAGATTTGGGACAGGGTACCAATGAGCAGTTCTTC. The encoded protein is CASSQDLGQGTNEQFF.

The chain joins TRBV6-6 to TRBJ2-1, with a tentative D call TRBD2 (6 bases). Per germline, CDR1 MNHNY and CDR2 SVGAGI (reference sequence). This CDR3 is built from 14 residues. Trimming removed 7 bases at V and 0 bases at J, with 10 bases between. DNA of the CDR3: TGTGCCAGCATCGGGGGTAGCTCCTACAATGAGCAGTTCTTC. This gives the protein CASIGGSSYNEQFF.

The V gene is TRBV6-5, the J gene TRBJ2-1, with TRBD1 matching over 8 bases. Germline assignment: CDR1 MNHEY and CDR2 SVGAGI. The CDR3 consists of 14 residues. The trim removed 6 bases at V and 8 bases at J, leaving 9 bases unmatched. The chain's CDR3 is CASSKLTGDDEQFF. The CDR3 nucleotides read TGTGCCAGCAGCAAATTGACAGGGGATGATGAGCAGTTCTTC.

CDR3 sequence: CASSVELQDRGVQFF. The CDR3, as DNA: TGTGCCAGCAGCGTAGAACTCCAGGACAGGGGGGTGCAGTTCTTC. This chain connects TRBV9 to TRBJ2-1; 10 bases fit TRBD1. This CDR3 region has 15 residues. Germline V gene sequence: CDR1 SGDLS, CDR2 YYNGEE. Trimming cost V 0 bases and J 12 bases; bases outside gene matches: 9.

CDR3 bases: TGTGCCAGCAGCCGATTCGCGGGGGACAATGAGCAGTTCTTC. This encodes CASSRFAGDNEQFF. J is TRBJ2-1 and V is TRBV3-1, with 7 positions matching TRBD2. The germline CDR1 and CDR2 sequences are LGHDT and YNNKEL (reference sequence). The CDR3 has 14 amino acids. The trim removed 4 bases at V and 5 bases at J, leaving 5 bases unmatched.

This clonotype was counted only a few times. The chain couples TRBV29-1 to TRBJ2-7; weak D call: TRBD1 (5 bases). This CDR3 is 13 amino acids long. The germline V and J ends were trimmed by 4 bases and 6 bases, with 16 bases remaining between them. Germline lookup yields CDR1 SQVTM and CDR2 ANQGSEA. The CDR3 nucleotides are TGCAGCGTTGGGCGGAAGGGGTTTGCCGAGCAGTACTTC. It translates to CSVGRKGFAEQYF.

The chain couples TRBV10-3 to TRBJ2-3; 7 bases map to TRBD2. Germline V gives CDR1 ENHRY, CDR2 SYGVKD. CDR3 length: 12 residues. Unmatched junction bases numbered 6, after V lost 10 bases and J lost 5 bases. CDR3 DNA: TGTGCCACCGGGACTAATTTAGATACGCAGTATTTT. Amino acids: CATGTNLDTQYF.